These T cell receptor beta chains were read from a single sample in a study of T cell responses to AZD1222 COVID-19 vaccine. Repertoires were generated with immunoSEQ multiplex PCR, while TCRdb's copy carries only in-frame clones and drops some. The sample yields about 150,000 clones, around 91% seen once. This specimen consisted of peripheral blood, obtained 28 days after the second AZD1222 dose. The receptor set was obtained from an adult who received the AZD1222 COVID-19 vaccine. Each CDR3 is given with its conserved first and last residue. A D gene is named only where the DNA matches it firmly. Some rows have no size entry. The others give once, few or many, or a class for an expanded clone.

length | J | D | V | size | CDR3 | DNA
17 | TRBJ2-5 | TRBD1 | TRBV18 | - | CASSPDRGLLYQETQYF | TGTGCCAGCTCACCCGACAGGGGGCTACTGTACCAAGAGACCCAGTACTTC
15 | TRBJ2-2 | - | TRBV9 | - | CASSANRVPTGELFF | TGTGCCAGCAGCGCCAACAGGGTACCCACCGGGGAGCTGTTTTTT
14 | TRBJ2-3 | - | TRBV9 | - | CASGGAGWTDTQYF | TGTGCGAGCGGAGGGGCAGGGTGGACAGATACGCAGTATTTT
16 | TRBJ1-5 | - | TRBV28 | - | CASSLPLMGSNQPQHF | TGTGCCAGCAGTTTACCCCTTATGGGGAGCAATCAGCCCCAGCATTTT
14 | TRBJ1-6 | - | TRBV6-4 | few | CASKAGNLNSPLHF | TGTGCCAGCAAAGCAGGGAATCTTAATTCACCCCTCCACTTT
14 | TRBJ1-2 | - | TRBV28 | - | CASSWVLREGGYTF | TGTGCCAGCAGTTGGGTACTTAGGGAGGGCGGCTACACCTTC
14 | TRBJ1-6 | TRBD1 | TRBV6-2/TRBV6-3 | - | CASSYTRGYSPLHF | TGTGCCAGCAGTTATACCAGGGGGTATTCACCCCTCCACTTT
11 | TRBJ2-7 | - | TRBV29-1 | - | CSVAGVLGQYF | TGCAGCGTTGCGGGGGTCCTCGGGCAGTACTTC
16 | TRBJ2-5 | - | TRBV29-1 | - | CSAGGLGRTSQETQYF | TGCAGCGCTGGGGGGCTGGGCCGAACTTCGCAAGAGACCCAGTACTTC
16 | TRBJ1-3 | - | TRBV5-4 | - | CASSLYLGGSGNTIYF | TGTGCCAGCAGCTTATACTTAGGGGGGTCTGGAAACACCATATATTTT
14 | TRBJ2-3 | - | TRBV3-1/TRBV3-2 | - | CASSLRGATDTQYF | TGTGCCAGCAGCCTTAGAGGAGCCACAGATACGCAGTATTTT
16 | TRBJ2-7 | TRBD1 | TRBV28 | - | CASKSRKGQGLYEQYF | TGTGCCAGCAAATCGCGCAAGGGACAGGGACTCTACGAGCAGTACTTC
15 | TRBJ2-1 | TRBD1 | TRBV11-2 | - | CASSILDRVDNEQFF | TGTGCCAGCAGTATACTGGACAGGGTCGACAATGAGCAGTTCTTC
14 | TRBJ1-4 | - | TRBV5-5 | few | CASSGGSLNEKLFF | TGTGCCAGCAGCGGGGGGAGTCTTAATGAAAAACTGTTTTTT
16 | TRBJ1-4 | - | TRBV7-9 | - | CASRTIRGRDPEKLFF | TGTGCCAGCAGGACAATCAGGGGCAGGGACCCTGAAAAACTGTTTTTT
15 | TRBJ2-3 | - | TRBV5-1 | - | CASSQAGAEADTQYF | TGCGCCAGCAGTCAGGCGGGGGCCGAGGCAGATACGCAGTATTTT
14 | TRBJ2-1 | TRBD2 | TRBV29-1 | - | CSVERDYANNEQFF | TGCAGCGTAGAGCGGGACTACGCTAACAATGAGCAGTTCTTC
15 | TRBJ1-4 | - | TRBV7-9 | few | CASTPSVQLNEKLFF | TGTGCCAGCACCCCTTCAGTCCAGCTAAATGAAAAACTGTTTTTT
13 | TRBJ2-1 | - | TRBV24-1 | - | CATSVSAGREQFF | TGTGCCACCAGTGTTTCAGCCGGTCGTGAGCAGTTCTTC
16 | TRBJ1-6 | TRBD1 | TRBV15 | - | CATSPHLGQDNSPLHF | TGTGCCACCAGCCCCCATCTGGGACAGGATAATTCACCCCTCCACTTT
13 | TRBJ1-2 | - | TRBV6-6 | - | CASSYSATYGYTF | TGTGCCAGCAGTTACAGTGCCACCTATGGCTACACCTTC
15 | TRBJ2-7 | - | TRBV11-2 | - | CASSPTRELNYEQYF | TGTGCCAGCAGCCCGACTAGAGAATTAAACTACGAGCAGTACTTC
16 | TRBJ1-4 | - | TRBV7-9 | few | CASSLPDSGGNEKLFF | TGTGCCAGCAGCCTGCCTGACTCCGGAGGAAATGAAAAACTGTTTTTT
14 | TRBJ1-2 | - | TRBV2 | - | CASSQGEAHYGYTF | TGTGCCAGCAGTCAAGGGGAGGCGCACTATGGCTACACCTTC
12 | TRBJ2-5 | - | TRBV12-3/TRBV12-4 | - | CASSLNSETQYF | TGTGCCAGCAGTTTGAATTCGGAGACCCAGTACTTC
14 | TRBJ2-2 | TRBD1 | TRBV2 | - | CASIGTGSTGELFF | TGTGCCAGCATAGGGACAGGGAGCACCGGGGAGCTGTTTTTT
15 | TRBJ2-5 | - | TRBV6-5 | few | CASSYWRQNQETQYF | TGTGCCAGCAGTTACTGGCGACAAAACCAAGAGACCCAGTACTTC
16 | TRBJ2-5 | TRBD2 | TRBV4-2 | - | CASSQDTSGVQETQYF | TGTGCCAGCAGCCAAGATACTAGCGGGGTCCAAGAGACCCAGTACTTC
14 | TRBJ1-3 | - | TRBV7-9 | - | CASSLEIVGNTIYF | TGTGCCAGCAGCTTAGAGATTGTTGGAAACACCATATATTTT
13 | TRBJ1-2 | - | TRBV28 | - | CASSLDRNYGYTF | TGTGCCAGCAGCCTTGACAGAAACTATGGCTACACCTTC
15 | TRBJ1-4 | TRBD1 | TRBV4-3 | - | CASSQATGGGEKLFF | TGCGCCAGCAGCCAAGCCACAGGGGGTGGAGAAAAACTGTTTTTT
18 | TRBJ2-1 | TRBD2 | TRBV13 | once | CASSYGLAGVESYNEQFF | TGTGCCAGCAGCTACGGACTAGCGGGAGTTGAGTCCTACAATGAGCAGTTCTTC
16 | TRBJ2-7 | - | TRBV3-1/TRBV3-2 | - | CASSHSVTGWTSGQYF | TGTGCCAGCAGCCATTCGGTTACAGGGTGGACCTCGGGGCAGTACTTC
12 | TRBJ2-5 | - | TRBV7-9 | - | CASSLEKGGQYF | TGTGCCAGCAGCTTAGAGAAGGGTGGCCAGTACTTC
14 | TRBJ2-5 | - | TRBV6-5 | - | CASSRDTGRGAQYF | TGTGCCAGCAGTAGAGACACAGGGCGAGGGGCCCAGTACTTC
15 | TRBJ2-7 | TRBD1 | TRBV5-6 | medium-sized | CASSFPGQTNYEQYF | TGTGCCAGCAGCTTTCCGGGACAGACCAATTACGAGCAGTACTTC
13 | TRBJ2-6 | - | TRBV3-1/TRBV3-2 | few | CASSPHGANVLTF | TGTGCCAGCAGCCCCCACGGGGCCAACGTCCTGACTTTC
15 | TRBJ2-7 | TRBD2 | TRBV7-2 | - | CASSATSGSAYEQYF | TGTGCCAGCAGCGCTACTAGCGGCTCGGCCTACGAGCAGTACTTC
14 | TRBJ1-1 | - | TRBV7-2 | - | CASSFDSRATEAFF | TGTGCCAGCAGCTTTGACTCAAGGGCCACTGAAGCTTTCTTT
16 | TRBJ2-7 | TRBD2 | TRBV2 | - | CASSKVPGGGSYEQYF | TGTGCCAGCAGCAAAGTGCCGGGAGGGGGCTCCTACGAGCAGTACTTC
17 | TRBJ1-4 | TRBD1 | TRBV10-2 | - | CASSPGTGIFEDEKLFF | TGCGCCAGCAGTCCCGGGACAGGGATTTTTGAGGATGAAAAACTGTTTTTT
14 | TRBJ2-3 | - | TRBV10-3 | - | CAISYGTSTDTQYF | TGTGCCATCAGTTACGGGACAAGCACAGATACGCAGTATTTT
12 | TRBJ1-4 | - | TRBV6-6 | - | CASSHPREKLFF | TGTGCCAGCAGTCACCCCCGTGAAAAACTGTTTTTT
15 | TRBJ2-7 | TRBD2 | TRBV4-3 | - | CASSQDTGLAGALHF | TGCGCCAGCAGCCAAGATACGGGACTAGCGGGGGCTCTTCACTTC
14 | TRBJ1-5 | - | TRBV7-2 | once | CASSLARVGQPQHF | TGTGCCAGCAGCTTAGCCAGGGTCGGACAGCCCCAGCATTTT
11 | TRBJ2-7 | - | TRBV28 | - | CASSRVAEQYF | TGTGCCAGCAGTCGGGTCGCCGAGCAGTACTTC